These T cell receptor beta chains were read from a single sample in a study of shared clonotypes between healthy human individuals. The repertoire was sequenced with immunoSEQ multiplex PCR; TCRdb's copy has only in-frame clones and lacks some. The sample contains approximately 740,000 clones, approximately 92% of which appear only once. Material: naive CD8+ T cells sorted from blood. These receptors all stem from a man younger than 45 in good health. Both conserved end residues are part of each CDR3. The D gene is left open where the match is weak. Size is omitted from some rows. Given values are once, few, many or a class for expanded clones.

j_gene: TRBJ2-3; v_gene: TRBV28; len: 15; d_gene: NA; abundance: NA; CDR3aa: CASSLTGSWTDTQYF; CDR3nt: TGTGCCAGCAGCCTCACAGGGTCATGGACAGATACGCAGTATTTT
j_gene: TRBJ2-2; v_gene: TRBV27; len: 17; d_gene: TRBD1; abundance: once; CDR3aa: CASSPGQALFYTGELFF; CDR3nt: TGTGCCAGCAGCCCTGGACAGGCACTATTTTACACCGGGGAGCTGTTTTTT
j_gene: TRBJ1-1; v_gene: TRBV29-1; len: 12; d_gene: NA; abundance: once; CDR3aa: CSVVATNTEAFF; CDR3nt: TGCAGCGTTGTTGCGACGAACACTGAAGCTTTCTTT
j_gene: TRBJ1-4; v_gene: TRBV7-6; len: 14; d_gene: NA; abundance: once; CDR3aa: CASSASHDGIPLFF; CDR3nt: TGTGCCAGCAGCGCAAGCCATGACGGGATTCCACTGTTTTTT
j_gene: TRBJ2-7; v_gene: TRBV4-1; len: 15; d_gene: NA; abundance: NA; CDR3aa: CASSQGLSGAYEQYF; CDR3nt: TGCGCCAGCAGCCAAGGCCTGAGTGGGGCATACGAGCAGTACTTC
j_gene: TRBJ2-7; v_gene: TRBV2; len: 15; d_gene: TRBD2; abundance: NA; CDR3aa: CASRLTSGSSYEQYF; CDR3nt: TGTGCCAGCAGATTGACTAGCGGGAGCTCCTACGAGCAGTACTTC
j_gene: TRBJ2-1; v_gene: TRBV18; len: 16; d_gene: NA; abundance: NA; CDR3aa: CASSPTGYGSYNEQFF; CDR3nt: TGTGCCAGCTCACCAACCGGTTACGGCTCCTACAATGAGCAGTTCTTC
j_gene: TRBJ2-7; v_gene: TRBV28; len: 15; d_gene: TRBD1; abundance: NA; CDR3aa: CASSPVGQGLYEQYF; CDR3nt: TGTGCCAGCAGCCCCGTGGGACAGGGTCTCTACGAGCAGTACTTC
j_gene: TRBJ1-1; v_gene: TRBV5-4; len: 14; d_gene: NA; abundance: NA; CDR3aa: CASSSGTENTEAFF; CDR3nt: TGTGCCAGCAGCTCCGGGACGGAGAACACTGAAGCTTTCTTT
j_gene: TRBJ2-7; v_gene: TRBV2; len: 14; d_gene: NA; abundance: NA; CDR3aa: CASSEVRGKDEQYF; CDR3nt: TGTGCCAGCAGTGAAGTGAGGGGGAAGGACGAGCAGTACTTC
j_gene: TRBJ2-1; v_gene: TRBV19; len: 14; d_gene: TRBD2; abundance: few; CDR3aa: CASARLAGFNEQFF; CDR3nt: TGTGCCAGTGCGCGACTAGCGGGCTTCAATGAGCAGTTCTTC
j_gene: TRBJ1-2; v_gene: TRBV30; len: 14; d_gene: TRBD1; abundance: NA; CDR3aa: CAWGTGERYYGYTF; CDR3nt: TGTGCCTGGGGAACAGGGGAAAGATACTATGGCTACACCTTC
j_gene: TRBJ1-5; v_gene: TRBV27; len: 15; d_gene: TRBD1; abundance: NA; CDR3aa: CASSPEGGLLSPQHF; CDR3nt: TGTGCCAGCAGCCCCGAAGGGGGCCTTTTGTCGCCCCAGCATTTT
j_gene: TRBJ2-2; v_gene: TRBV19; len: 13; d_gene: NA; abundance: NA; CDR3aa: CASSMHSTGELFF; CDR3nt: TGTGCCAGTAGTATGCACAGCACCGGGGAGCTGTTTTTT
j_gene: TRBJ1-2; v_gene: TRBV19; len: 12; d_gene: NA; abundance: NA; CDR3aa: CASRSGGHGYTF; CDR3nt: TGTGCCAGTAGATCGGGTGGACATGGCTACACCTTC
j_gene: TRBJ2-7; v_gene: TRBV4-2; len: 15; d_gene: NA; abundance: NA; CDR3aa: CASSQGGLSPYEQYF; CDR3nt: TGTGCCAGCAGCCAAGGGGGGCTTAGTCCCTACGAGCAGTACTTC
j_gene: TRBJ2-3; v_gene: TRBV27; len: 14; d_gene: NA; abundance: NA; CDR3aa: CASRGDGGADTQYF; CDR3nt: TGTGCCAGCAGGGGTGATGGGGGTGCAGATACGCAGTATTTT
j_gene: TRBJ1-1; v_gene: TRBV5-4; len: 13; d_gene: NA; abundance: NA; CDR3aa: CASSLWLNTEAFF; CDR3nt: TGTGCCAGCAGCTTGTGGCTGAACACTGAAGCTTTCTTT
j_gene: TRBJ2-1; v_gene: TRBV18; len: 16; d_gene: NA; abundance: NA; CDR3aa: CASSPPPGVDYNEQFF; CDR3nt: TGTGCCAGCTCACCACCTCCGGGAGTCGACTACAATGAGCAGTTCTTC
j_gene: TRBJ2-7; v_gene: TRBV27; len: 11; d_gene: NA; abundance: NA; CDR3aa: CASSSSSEQYF; CDR3nt: TGTGCCAGCAGCAGTTCTTCCGAGCAGTACTTC
j_gene: TRBJ2-7; v_gene: TRBV29-1; len: 11; d_gene: NA; abundance: NA; CDR3aa: CSVAWLAEQYF; CDR3nt: TGCAGCGTTGCTTGGTTGGCCGAGCAGTACTTC
j_gene: TRBJ1-4; v_gene: TRBV28; len: 18; d_gene: TRBD1; abundance: NA; CDR3aa: CASSLAPGTGLFNEKLFF; CDR3nt: TGTGCCAGCAGTTTGGCCCCCGGGACAGGCCTTTTTAATGAAAAACTGTTTTTT
j_gene: TRBJ2-1; v_gene: TRBV2; len: 13; d_gene: TRBD2; abundance: NA; CDR3aa: CASKTSLMNEQFF; CDR3nt: TGTGCCAGCAAGACTAGCCTTATGAATGAGCAGTTCTTC
j_gene: TRBJ2-1; v_gene: TRBV14; len: 16; d_gene: TRBD2; abundance: NA; CDR3aa: CASSPLGGSNYNEQFF; CDR3nt: TGTGCCAGCAGCCCCCTTGGCGGGAGTAACTACAATGAGCAGTTCTTC
j_gene: TRBJ2-3; v_gene: TRBV7-9; len: 14; d_gene: NA; abundance: NA; CDR3aa: CASSPWRDTDTQYF; CDR3nt: TGTGCCAGCAGCCCCTGGAGGGATACAGATACGCAGTATTTT
j_gene: TRBJ2-2; v_gene: TRBV13; len: 15; d_gene: NA; abundance: once; CDR3aa: CASSRQSTVTGELFF; CDR3nt: TGTGCCAGCAGCCGCCAAAGTACCGTCACCGGGGAGCTGTTTTTT
j_gene: TRBJ2-5; v_gene: TRBV4-1; len: 15; d_gene: TRBD2; abundance: NA; CDR3aa: CASSQGERGQETQYF; CDR3nt: TGCGCCAGCAGCCAAGGGGAGCGGGGGCAAGAGACCCAGTACTTC
j_gene: TRBJ2-7; v_gene: TRBV7-9; len: 14; d_gene: TRBD1; abundance: NA; CDR3aa: CASSSGQGTREQYF; CDR3nt: TGTGCCAGCAGCTCTGGACAGGGTACAAGGGAGCAGTACTTC
j_gene: TRBJ2-7; v_gene: TRBV6-6; len: 12; d_gene: NA; abundance: few; CDR3aa: CASRNYDYEQYF; CDR3nt: TGTGCCAGCAGGAATTATGACTACGAGCAGTACTTC
j_gene: TRBJ2-7; v_gene: TRBV5-4; len: 13; d_gene: TRBD2; abundance: few; CDR3aa: CASSEGLPYEQYF; CDR3nt: TGTGCCAGCAGCGAGGGACTACCCTACGAGCAGTACTTC
j_gene: TRBJ2-3; v_gene: TRBV10-1; len: 13; d_gene: NA; abundance: NA; CDR3aa: CASSELGTDTQYF; CDR3nt: TGCGCCAGCAGTGAGTTAGGCACAGATACGCAGTATTTT
j_gene: TRBJ2-3; v_gene: TRBV7-9; len: 11; d_gene: NA; abundance: NA; CDR3aa: CASSDTDTQYF; CDR3nt: TGTGCCAGCAGCGACACAGATACGCAGTATTTT
j_gene: TRBJ2-1; v_gene: TRBV27; len: 16; d_gene: TRBD2; abundance: NA; CDR3aa: CASTEGAGASYNEQFF; CDR3nt: TGTGCCAGCACGGAGGGAGCGGGGGCCTCCTACAATGAGCAGTTCTTC
j_gene: TRBJ2-2; v_gene: TRBV29-1; len: 13; d_gene: NA; abundance: NA; CDR3aa: CSVVRGSTGELFF; CDR3nt: TGCAGCGTTGTGAGGGGTTCAACCGGGGAGCTGTTTTTT
j_gene: TRBJ2-1; v_gene: TRBV9; len: 12; d_gene: NA; abundance: NA; CDR3aa: CASSVVYNEQFF; CDR3nt: TGTGCCAGCAGCGTAGTATACAATGAGCAGTTCTTC
j_gene: TRBJ2-5; v_gene: TRBV5-1; len: 12; d_gene: NA; abundance: NA; CDR3aa: CASSDWGETQYF; CDR3nt: TGCGCCAGCAGCGATTGGGGGGAGACCCAGTACTTC
j_gene: TRBJ2-2; v_gene: TRBV2; len: 16; d_gene: NA; abundance: few; CDR3aa: CASSDPRGGNTGELFF; CDR3nt: TGTGCCAGCAGTGACCCTCGTGGGGGAAACACCGGGGAGCTGTTTTTT
j_gene: TRBJ2-3; v_gene: TRBV7-8; len: 15; d_gene: NA; abundance: NA; CDR3aa: CASSLAGTSTDTQYF; CDR3nt: TGTGCCAGCAGCTTAGCGGGGACTAGCACAGATACGCAGTATTTT
j_gene: TRBJ2-7; v_gene: TRBV7-2; len: 15; d_gene: NA; abundance: NA; CDR3aa: CASSWRGGSTYEQYF; CDR3nt: TGTGCCAGCAGCTGGAGGGGAGGCAGCACCTACGAGCAGTACTTC
j_gene: TRBJ2-7; v_gene: TRBV5-5; len: 15; d_gene: NA; abundance: NA; CDR3aa: CASRSGLPSRNEQYF; CDR3nt: TGTGCCAGCAGATCGGGACTCCCGTCCCGGAACGAGCAGTACTTC
j_gene: TRBJ2-3; v_gene: TRBV27; len: 18; d_gene: NA; abundance: NA; CDR3aa: CASSLLSNTGPSTDTQYF; CDR3nt: TGTGCCAGCAGTTTATTGAGCAACACAGGGCCTAGCACAGATACGCAGTATTTT
j_gene: TRBJ2-3; v_gene: TRBV6-5; len: 15; d_gene: NA; abundance: few; CDR3aa: CASSYSQGVTDTQYF; CDR3nt: TGTGCCAGCAGTTACTCGCAGGGCGTCACAGATACGCAGTATTTT
j_gene: TRBJ1-5; v_gene: TRBV30; len: 14; d_gene: TRBD1; abundance: few; CDR3aa: CAWSGTGVNQPQHF; CDR3nt: TGTGCCTGGAGTGGGACAGGGGTGAATCAGCCCCAGCATTTT
j_gene: TRBJ2-2; v_gene: TRBV5-5; len: 16; d_gene: TRBD1; abundance: NA; CDR3aa: CASSKDGQGNTGELFF; CDR3nt: TGTGCCAGCAGCAAAGACGGACAGGGGAACACCGGGGAGCTGTTTTTT